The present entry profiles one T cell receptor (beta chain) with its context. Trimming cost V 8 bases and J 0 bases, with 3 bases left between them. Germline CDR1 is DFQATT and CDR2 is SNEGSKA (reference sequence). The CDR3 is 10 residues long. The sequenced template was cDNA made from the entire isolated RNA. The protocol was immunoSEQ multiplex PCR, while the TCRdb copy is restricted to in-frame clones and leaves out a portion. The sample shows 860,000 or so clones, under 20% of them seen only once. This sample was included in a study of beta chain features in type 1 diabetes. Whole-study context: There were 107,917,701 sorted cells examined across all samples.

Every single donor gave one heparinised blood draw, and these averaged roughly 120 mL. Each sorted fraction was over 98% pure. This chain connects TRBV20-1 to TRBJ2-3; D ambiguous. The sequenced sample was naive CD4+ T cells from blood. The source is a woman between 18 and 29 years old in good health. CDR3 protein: CSQSTDTQYF. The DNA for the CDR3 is TGCAGTCAGAGCACAGATACGCAGTATTTT.